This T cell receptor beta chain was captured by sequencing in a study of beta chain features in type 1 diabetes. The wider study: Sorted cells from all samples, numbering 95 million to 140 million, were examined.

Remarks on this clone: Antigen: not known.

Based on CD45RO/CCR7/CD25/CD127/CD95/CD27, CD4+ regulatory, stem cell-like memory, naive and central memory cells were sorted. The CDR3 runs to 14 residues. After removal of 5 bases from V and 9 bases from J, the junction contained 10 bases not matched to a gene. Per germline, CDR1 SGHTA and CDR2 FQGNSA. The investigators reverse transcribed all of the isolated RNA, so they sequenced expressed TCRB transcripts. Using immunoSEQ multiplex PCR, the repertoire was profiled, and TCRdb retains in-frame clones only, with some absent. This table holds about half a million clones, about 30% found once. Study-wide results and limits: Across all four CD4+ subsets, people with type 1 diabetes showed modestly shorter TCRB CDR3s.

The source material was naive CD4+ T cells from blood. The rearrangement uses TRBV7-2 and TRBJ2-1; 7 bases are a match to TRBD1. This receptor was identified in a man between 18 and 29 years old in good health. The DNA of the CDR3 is TGTGCCAGCAGCAATGACAGGGCGGCCGGTGAGCAGTTCTTC. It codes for CASSNDRAAGEQFF. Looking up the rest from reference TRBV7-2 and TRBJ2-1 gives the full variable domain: GAGVSQSPSNKVTEKGKDVELRCDPISGHTALYWYRQSLGQGLEFLIYFQGNSAPDKSGLPSDRFSAERTGGSVSTLTIQRTQQEDSAVYLCASSNDRAAGEQFFGPGTRLTVL.